The entry below gives a single T cell receptor beta chain sequence along with its context. The antigen is unknown. The junction differs from germline at one of its ends, possibly a read error. CDR3 length equals 13 residues. Germline V gives CDR1 MDHEN, CDR2 SYDVKM. The tissue used was unsorted bulk material of roughly 17-32 mg. RNA and DNA were co-extracted from it with the AllPrep DNA/RNA mini kit. Researchers generated TCR beta cDNA from approximately 520 ng of total RNA, relying on a constant-region primer. Modified slightly, ARM-PCR produced TCR beta libraries over three nested multiplex PCR rounds. The two initial PCR rounds, around 11 cycles each, used TRBV1-TRBV30 forward and C-beta reverse primers. Each CDR3 protein gets one entry after TCRdb re-called the multiplex PCR reads with MiXCR. The sample includes approximately 100,000 distinct CDR3 sequences, more than 65% of them seen just once.

The data belong to a study of tumor-infiltrating lymphocytes in primary liver carcinoma. Study-wide points: Less overlap was seen in tumor-adjacent and tumor-blood pairs than in tumor region pairs.

The V and J genes are TRBV28 and TRBJ2-7; the D is unclear. The receptor was derived from a woman in her sixties or seventies with primary liver carcinoma and hepatitis B virus infection. Sequencing was carried out using liver tumor tissue from sampling region 2. Sample subset: tumor region T2, inferior pole. Here the CDR3 reads CASSPPNSCEQYF. The CDR3 coding sequence is TGTGCCAGCAGTCCACCGAACTCCTGCGAGCAGTACTTC.